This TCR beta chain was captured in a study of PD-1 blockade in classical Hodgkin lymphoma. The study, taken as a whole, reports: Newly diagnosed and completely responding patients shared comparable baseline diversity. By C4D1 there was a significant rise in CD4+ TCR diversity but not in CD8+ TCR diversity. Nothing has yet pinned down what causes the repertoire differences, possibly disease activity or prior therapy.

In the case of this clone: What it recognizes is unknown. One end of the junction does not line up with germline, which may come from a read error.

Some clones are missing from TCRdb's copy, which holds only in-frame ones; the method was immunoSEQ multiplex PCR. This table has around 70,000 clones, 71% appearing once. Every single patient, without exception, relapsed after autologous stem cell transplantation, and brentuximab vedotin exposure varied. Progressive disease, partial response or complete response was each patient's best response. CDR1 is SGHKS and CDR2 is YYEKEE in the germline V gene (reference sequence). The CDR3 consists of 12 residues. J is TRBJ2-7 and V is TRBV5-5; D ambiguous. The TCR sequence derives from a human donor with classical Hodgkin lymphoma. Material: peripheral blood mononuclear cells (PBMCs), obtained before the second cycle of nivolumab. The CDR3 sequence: CASSLDAYEQYF. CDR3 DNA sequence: TGTGCCAGCAGTTTGGACGCGTACGAGCAGTACTTC.